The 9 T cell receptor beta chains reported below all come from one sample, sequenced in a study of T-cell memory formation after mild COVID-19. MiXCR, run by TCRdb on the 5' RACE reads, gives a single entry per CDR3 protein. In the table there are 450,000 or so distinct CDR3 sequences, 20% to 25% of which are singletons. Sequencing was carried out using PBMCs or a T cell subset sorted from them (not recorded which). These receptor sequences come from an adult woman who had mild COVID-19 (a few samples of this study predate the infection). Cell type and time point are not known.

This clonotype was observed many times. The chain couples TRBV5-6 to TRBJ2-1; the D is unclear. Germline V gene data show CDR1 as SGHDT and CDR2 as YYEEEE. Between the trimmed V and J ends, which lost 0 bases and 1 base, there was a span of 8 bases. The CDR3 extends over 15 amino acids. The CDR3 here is CASSLGRPSYNEQFF. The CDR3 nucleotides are TGTGCCAGCAGCTTGGGGCGGCCGTCCTACAATGAGCAGTTCTTC.

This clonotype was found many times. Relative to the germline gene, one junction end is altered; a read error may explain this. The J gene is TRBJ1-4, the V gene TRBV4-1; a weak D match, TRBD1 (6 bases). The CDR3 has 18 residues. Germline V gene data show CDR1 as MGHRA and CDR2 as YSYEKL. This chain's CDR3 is CASSRGPSGSGEGMELFF. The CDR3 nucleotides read TGCGCCAGCAGCCGGGGGCCGTCGGGTTCAGGGGAAGGAATGGAACTTTTTTTT.

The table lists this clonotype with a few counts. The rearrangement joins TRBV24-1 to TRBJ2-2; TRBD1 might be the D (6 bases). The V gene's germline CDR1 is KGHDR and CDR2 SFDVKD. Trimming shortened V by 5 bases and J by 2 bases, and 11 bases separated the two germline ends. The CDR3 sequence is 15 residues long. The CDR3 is CATSGVRGNTGELFF. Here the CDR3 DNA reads TGTGCCACCAGTGGGGTCAGGGGAAACACCGGGGAGCTGTTTTTT.

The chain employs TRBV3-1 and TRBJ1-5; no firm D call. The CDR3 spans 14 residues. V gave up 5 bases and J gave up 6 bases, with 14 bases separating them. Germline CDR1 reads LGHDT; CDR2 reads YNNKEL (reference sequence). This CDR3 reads CASSLRAGRQPQHF. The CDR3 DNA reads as TGTGCCAGCAGCTTACGGGCCGGGCGTCAGCCCCAGCATTTT.

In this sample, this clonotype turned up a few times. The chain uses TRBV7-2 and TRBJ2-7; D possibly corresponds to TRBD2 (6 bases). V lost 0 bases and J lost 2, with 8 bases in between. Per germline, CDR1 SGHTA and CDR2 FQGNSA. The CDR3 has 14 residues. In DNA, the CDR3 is TGTGCCAGCAGCTTAGCGGAGGGAGCCTACGAGCAGTACTTC. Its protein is CASSLAEGAYEQYF.

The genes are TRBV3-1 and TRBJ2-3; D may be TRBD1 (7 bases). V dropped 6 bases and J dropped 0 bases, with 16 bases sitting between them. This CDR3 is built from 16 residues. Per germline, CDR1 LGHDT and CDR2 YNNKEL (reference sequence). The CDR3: CASSLTGDFSTDTQYF. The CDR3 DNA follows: TGTGCCAGCAGTCTCACAGGGGACTTCAGCACAGATACGCAGTATTTT.

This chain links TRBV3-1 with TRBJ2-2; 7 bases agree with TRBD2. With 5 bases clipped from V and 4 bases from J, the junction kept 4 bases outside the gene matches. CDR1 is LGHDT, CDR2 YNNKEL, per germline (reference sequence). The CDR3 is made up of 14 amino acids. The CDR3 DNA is TGTGCCAGCAGCGCGCGGGAGTTCACCGGGGAGCTGTTTTTT. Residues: CASSAREFTGELFF.

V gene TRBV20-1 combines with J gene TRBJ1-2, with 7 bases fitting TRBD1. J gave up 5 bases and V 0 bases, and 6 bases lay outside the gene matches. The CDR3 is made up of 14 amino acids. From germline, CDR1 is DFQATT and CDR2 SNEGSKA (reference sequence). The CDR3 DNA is TGCAGTGCTAGAGATCTCAGGGGGTATTATGGCTACACCTTC. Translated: CSARDLRGYYGYTF.

The CDR3 DNA is TGTGCCAGCAGCCTTCAGGGTAGCGGGAGGAGAAATCGTAATGAGCAGTTCTTC. Translating it yields CASSLQGSGRRNRNEQFF. This chain connects TRBV6-6 to TRBJ2-1; 10 bases align to TRBD2. Per the germline V gene, CDR1 is MNHNY and CDR2 is SVGAGI (reference sequence). The J segment lost 7 bases and the V segment lost 6 bases, leaving 18 bases of the junction unmatched. CDR3 length: 18 amino acids.